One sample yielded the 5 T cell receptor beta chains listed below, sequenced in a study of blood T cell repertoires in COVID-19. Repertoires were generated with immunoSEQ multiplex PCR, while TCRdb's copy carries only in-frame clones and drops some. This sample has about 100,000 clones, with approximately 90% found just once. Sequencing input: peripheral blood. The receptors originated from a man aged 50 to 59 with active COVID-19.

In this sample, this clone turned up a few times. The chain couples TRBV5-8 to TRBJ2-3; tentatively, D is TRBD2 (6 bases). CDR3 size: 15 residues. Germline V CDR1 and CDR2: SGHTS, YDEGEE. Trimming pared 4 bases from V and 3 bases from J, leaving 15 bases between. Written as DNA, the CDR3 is TGTGCCAGCAGCCGTAAAGGAGGGGAAACAGATACGCAGTATTTT. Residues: CASSRKGGETDTQYF.

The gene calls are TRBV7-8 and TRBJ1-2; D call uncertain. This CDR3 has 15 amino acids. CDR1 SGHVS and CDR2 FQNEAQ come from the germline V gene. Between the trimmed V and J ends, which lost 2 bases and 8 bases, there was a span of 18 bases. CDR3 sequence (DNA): TGTGCCAGCAGCTTATTACCCGACAACCGTGGGGGCTACACCTTC. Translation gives CASSLLPDNRGGYTF.

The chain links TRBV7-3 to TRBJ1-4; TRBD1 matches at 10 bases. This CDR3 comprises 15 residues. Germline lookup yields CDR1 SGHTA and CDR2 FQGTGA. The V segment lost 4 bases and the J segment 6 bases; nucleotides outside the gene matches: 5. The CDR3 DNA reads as TGTGCCAGCAGCTCGACAGGGGGCGCGTATGAAAAACTGTTTTTT. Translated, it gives CASSSTGGAYEKLFF.

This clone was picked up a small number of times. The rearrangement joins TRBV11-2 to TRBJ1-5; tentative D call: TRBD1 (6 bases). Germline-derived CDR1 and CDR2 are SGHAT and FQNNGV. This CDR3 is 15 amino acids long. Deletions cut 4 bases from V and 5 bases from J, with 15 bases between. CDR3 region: CASSSGQIGDQPQHF. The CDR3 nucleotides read TGTGCCAGCAGCTCCGGACAGATAGGGGATCAGCCCCAGCATTTT.

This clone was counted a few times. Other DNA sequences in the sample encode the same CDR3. The CDR3 is CASSLDRTGNEKLFF. For the CDR3, the DNA is TGTGCCAGCAGCTTGGACCGGACAGGGAATGAAAAACTGTTTTTT. V gene TRBV7-9 combines with J gene TRBJ1-4; TRBD1 aligns across 8 bases. This CDR3 is built from 15 residues. Germline-derived CDR1 and CDR2 are SEHNR and FQNEAQ (reference sequence). The ends lost 3 bases at V and 5 bases at J; junction bases unmatched: 5.